These 15 T cell receptor beta chains were all obtained from the same sample, sequenced in a study of CD8 T cells in Susac syndrome. Random-hexamer reverse transcription was applied to roughly 0.5 to 1 ug RNA. MiXCR was run by TCRdb on the immunoSEQ multiplex PCR reads, yielding one entry per CDR3 protein. The sample consists of 130,000 or so distinct CDR3 sequences, over 80% of them appearing once. Sequencing was performed on CD8+ T cells from PBMCs. The source of these receptors is a human donor with multiple sclerosis.

This chain links TRBV29-1 with TRBJ2-3; TRBD1 aligns across 7 bases. Trimming took 3 bases from V and 2 from J; bases not matched to a gene: 23. CDR3 length equals 20 residues. Germline assignment: CDR1 SQVTM and CDR2 ANQGSEA. The CDR3 region is CSVEKAMISDRVGSTDTQYF. CDR3 DNA sequence: TGCAGCGTTGAGAAGGCAATGATCTCCGACAGGGTCGGGTCCACAGATACGCAGTATTTT.

The chain links TRBV29-1 to TRBJ1-1, with D possibly being TRBD1 (5 bases). Germline V gene data show CDR1 as SQVTM and CDR2 as ANQGSEA. CDR3 length: 12 amino acids. Trimming left V 4 bases short and J 3 bases short, with 9 bases between. The CDR3 here is CSVVQGDTEAFF. The CDR3 DNA sequence: TGCAGCGTTGTTCAGGGAGACACTGAAGCTTTCTTT.

This clonotype was seen just once. The V call is TRBV19, the J call TRBJ2-2; no clear D. Germline V lookup: CDR1 LNHDA, CDR2 SQIVND (reference sequence). There are 12 residues in the CDR3. V was trimmed by 5 bases and J by 9 bases, leaving 10 bases between them. CDR3 amino acids: CASSADPRELFF. CDR3 DNA sequence: TGTGCCAGTAGTGCGGATCCCAGGGAGCTGTTTTTT.

This chain connects TRBV3-1 to TRBJ2-6, with TRBD1 matching over 9 bases. V was clipped by 5 bases and J by 4 bases; unmatched bases: 6. Germline V gene data show CDR1 as LGHDT and CDR2 as YNNKEL (reference sequence). The CDR3 has 16 amino acids. CDR3 DNA: TGTGCCAGCAGCGGAGGGACAGGGAGAGGGGCCAACGTCCTGACTTTC. Its protein is CASSGGTGRGANVLTF.

The genes are TRBV18 and TRBJ1-1, with 8 nucleotides matching TRBD1. CDR1 is KGHSH, CDR2 LQKENI, per germline. CDR3 size: 14 residues. With 2 bases clipped from V and 6 bases from J, the junction kept 5 bases outside the gene matches. The CDR3 nucleotides are TGTGCCAGCTCACCAGGGACAGGACACCCTGAAGCTTTCTTT. This codes for CASSPGTGHPEAFF. Together with reference TRBV18 and TRBJ1-1, the CDR3 gives the full variable domain: NAGVMQNPRHLVRRRGQEARLRCSPMKGHSHVYWYRQLPEEGLKFMVYLQKENIIDESGMPKERFSAEFPKEGPSILRIQQVVRGDSAAYFCASSPGTGHPEAFFGQGTRLTVV.

Only a few counts were recorded for this clonotype. The chain combines TRBV6-5 with TRBJ2-7; D might be TRBD2 (5 bases). Germline V gene sequence: CDR1 MNHEY, CDR2 SVGAGI. The V end was cut by 2 bases, the J end by 2 bases, with 13 bases between. The CDR3 runs 15 residues. The CDR3 here is CASSYVTTAPYEQYV. DNA of the CDR3: TGTGCCAGCAGTTACGTGACTACAGCTCCCTACGAGCAGTACGTC.

The V gene is TRBV6-1, the J gene TRBJ1-1; D is unresolved. Trimming removed 5 bases at V and 0 bases at J, with 10 bases between. Looked up from germline, CDR1 is MNHNS and CDR2 is SASEGT. The CDR3 is made up of 14 amino acids. The DNA of the CDR3 is TGTGCCAGCAGTTCCTTCAAAATGAACACTGAAGCTTTCTTT. Its protein is CASSSFKMNTEAFF.

This chain joins TRBV27 and TRBJ2-7; D call uncertain. Germline values: CDR1 MNHEY, CDR2 SMNVEV (reference sequence). The CDR3 has 13 residues. The ends were cut back, 5 bases at V and 4 bases at J, with 12 bases in the middle. In DNA form, the CDR3 reads TGTGCCAGCAGTCCTTTTGACGGATACGAGCAGTACTTC. Its translation: CASSPFDGYEQYF.

In this sample, this clonotype turned up a few times. The CDR3 here is CASSTRTSGLDEQFF. The CDR3, as DNA: TGTGCCAGCAGTACCCGGACTAGCGGTCTAGATGAGCAGTTCTTC. The V and J genes are TRBV27 and TRBJ2-1; TRBD2 agrees at 10 bases. CDR1 is MNHEY, CDR2 SMNVEV, per germline (reference sequence). Trimming took 5 bases from V and 8 from J; bases not matched to a gene: 9. CDR3 length: 15 residues.

This rearrangement joins TRBV7-2 to TRBJ2-1; D is unresolved. CDR3 length: 11 amino acids. The V and J ends lost 0 bases and 6 bases respectively, with 0 bases between them. The germline gives CDR1 SGHTA, CDR2 FQGNSA. DNA for the CDR3: TGTGCCAGCAGCTTAGCCAATGAGCAGTTCTTC. Translation: CASSLANEQFF.

This chain connects TRBV4-3 to TRBJ2-1, with TRBD2 matching over 11 bases. The CDR3 is 14 residues long. The germline CDR1 and CDR2 sequences are LGHNA and YSLEER. The V segment lost 5 bases and the J segment 8 bases; nucleotides outside the gene matches: 5. For the CDR3, the DNA is TGCGCCAGCAGCGATACTAGCGGGAGCTATGAGCAGTTCTTC. This gives the protein CASSDTSGSYEQFF.

In its sample, this clonotype was seen a few times. The chain carries TRBV30 and TRBJ2-1, with a possible D match to TRBD1 (6 bases). The CDR3 spans 12 residues. Germline lookup yields CDR1 GTSNPN and CDR2 SVGIG (reference sequence). This CDR3 reads CVARQEYNEQFF. As DNA, the CDR3 is TGTGTAGCCCGACAGGAGTACAATGAGCAGTTCTTC.

The chain joins TRBV6-5 to TRBJ2-1, with a weak D call TRBD2 (5 bases). Germline-derived CDR1 and CDR2 are MNHEY and SVGAGI. V was shortened by 4 bases and J by 0 bases, with 16 bases between the two germline ends. The CDR3 extends over 17 amino acids. The CDR3 region is CASSSPGGRGSYNEQFF. CDR3 nucleotide sequence: TGTGCCAGCAGTTCCCCTGGCGGTCGGGGCTCCTACAATGAGCAGTTCTTC.

The chain employs TRBV6-1 and TRBJ2-1; 7 bases are shared with TRBD2. This CDR3 contains 14 residues. With V trimmed by 4 bases and J by 5 bases, 5 bases remained unmatched. Germline loops: CDR1 MNHNS, CDR2 SASEGT. The CDR3 DNA sequence: TGTGCCAGCAGTGTTCCGGGACTACACAATGAGCAGTTCTTC. Amino acid sequence: CASSVPGLHNEQFF.

This clonotype was found a few times. The chain couples TRBV27 to TRBJ2-7; D is ambiguous. Germline V gives CDR1 MNHEY, CDR2 SMNVEV (reference sequence). V lost 6 bases and J lost 2, with 11 bases in between. The CDR3 sequence is 13 residues long. CDR3 in amino acids: CASSLDGTYEQYF. The DNA of the CDR3 is TGTGCCAGCAGCTTAGATGGGACCTACGAGCAGTACTTC.